The 16 T cell receptor beta chains below all came from one sample that was sequenced in a study of T-cell reconstitution after alpha-beta-depleted transplantation in children. Unique molecular identifiers were used to barcode this TCRbeta library. Each CDR3 protein is one row after TCRdb ran MiXCR on the PCR reads. The data hold 98,000 or so distinct CDR3 sequences, with about a quarter observed a single time. Sequenced here: PBMCs, sampled before TCRalphabeta/CD19-depleted stem cell transplant. The receptors shown here come from a boy aged 2 to 10 with acute lymphoblastic leukemia, due to receive a stem cell transplant.

This clonotype has more than one count but fewer than ten. As DNA, the CDR3 is TGTGCCAGCAGCCATGCGACAAACGGCCTCTCTGGAAACACCATATATTTT. Amino acid sequence: CASSHATNGLSGNTIYF. The J gene is TRBJ1-3, the V gene TRBV3-1; D gene ambiguous. The CDR3 has 17 amino acids. The V gene's germline CDR1 is LGHDT and CDR2 YNNKEL (reference sequence). V lost 3 bases and J 0 bases, leaving 15 bases between the germline ends. The full variable domain, with the rest looked up from reference TRBV3-1 and TRBJ1-3, is DTAVSQTPKYLVTQMGNDKSIKCEQNLGHDTMYWYKQDSKKFLKIMFSYNNKELIINETVPNRFSPKSPDKAHLNLHINSLELGDSAVYFCASSHATNGLSGNTIYFGEGSWLTVV.

The chain has TRBV14 and TRBJ2-7; a weak D match, TRBD1 (6 bases). The V end lost 1 base, the J end lost 9 bases, and 22 bases lay between the germline ends. The CDR3 loop spans 16 amino acids. From germline, CDR1 is SGHDN and CDR2 FVKESK. The DNA for the CDR3 is TGTGCCAGCAGCCAAGGACAGGAGGATAAACTACGAGGGCAGTACTTC. Translation: CASSQGQEDKLRGQYF.

The V gene is TRBV12-3 or TRBV12-4, the J gene TRBJ1-2, with D hard to call. This CDR3 comprises 11 residues. V was cut by 8 bases and J by 4 bases, with 8 bases left in between. The CDR3 DNA sequence: TGTGCCAGCGCACTAATCTATGGCTACACCTTC. Its protein is CASALIYGYTF.

This clonotype was counted only a few times. CDR3 sequence reads: CASSQPTGGYTF. The CDR3 coding sequence is TGTGCCAGCAGTCAGCCGACCGGGGGCTACACCTTC. J is TRBJ1-2 and V is TRBV28; the D is unclear. Germline assignment: CDR1 MDHEN and CDR2 SYDVKM. The CDR3 totals 12 residues. Trimming stripped 5 bases from V and 8 bases from J, with 12 bases between.

In this sample, this clonotype turned up a few times. The gene calls are TRBV6-5 and TRBJ2-1, with D perhaps matching TRBD2 (6 bases). The CDR3 consists of 14 residues. V lost 2 bases and J lost 8, with 13 bases in between. Germline CDR1 reads MNHEY; CDR2 reads SVGAGI. Written as DNA, the CDR3 is TGTGCCAGCAGTTACGGCGGAGGGGCTCATGAGCAGTTCTTC. It encodes CASSYGGGAHEQFF.

This clonotype showed up just a few times. The CDR3 DNA reads as TGTGCCAGCAGTGAGACAGGGGAGAGGGAGCTGTTTTTT. Translating it yields CASSETGERELFF. V gene TRBV27 combines with J gene TRBJ2-2; 8 nucleotides match TRBD1. The CDR3 is 13 amino acids. Trimming at V came to 5 bases and at J to 9 bases, leaving 5 bases not matched to a gene. Germline V CDR1 and CDR2: MNHEY, SMNVEV (reference sequence).

This clonotype was seen at least ten times. The J gene is TRBJ2-1, the V gene TRBV5-5; 11 nucleotides match TRBD2. V was pared by 5 bases and J by 4 bases, with 2 bases of the junction left unmatched. The CDR3 extends over 14 amino acids. CDR1 and CDR2 (germline): SGHKS, YYEKEE (reference sequence). This CDR3 reads CASRLAGVYNEQFF. The CDR3, as DNA: TGTGCCAGCAGACTAGCGGGAGTTTACAATGAGCAGTTCTTC.

This clonotype was recorded only once. The chain links TRBV6-1 to TRBJ2-7; 7 bases line up with TRBD1. Per germline, CDR1 MNHNS and CDR2 SASEGT. V trimming: 11 bases; J trimming: 1 base; junction bases outside the gene matches: 11. The CDR3 runs 14 residues. The CDR3 loop is CAGTKQTGSYEQYF. CDR3 nucleotides: TGTGCCGGCACGAAACAGACAGGGTCCTACGAGCAGTACTTC.

The chain links TRBV5-6 to TRBJ2-5, with 8 bases fitting TRBD2. From germline, CDR1 is SGHDT and CDR2 YYEEEE. After removal of 4 bases from V and 2 bases from J, the junction contained 7 bases not matched to a gene. CDR3 length: 15 residues. The CDR3 spells CASSPTSDGQETQYF. CDR3 nucleotide sequence: TGTGCCAGCAGCCCGACTAGCGATGGACAAGAGACCCAGTACTTC.

Only a few counts were recorded for this clonotype. The V call is TRBV5-1, the J call TRBJ1-2; 11 nucleotides match TRBD1. After removal of 1 base from V and 4 bases from J, the junction contained 6 bases not matched to a gene. There are 16 residues in the CDR3. In germline, CDR1 is SGHRS, CDR2 YFSETQ. CDR3 nucleotide sequence: TGCGCCAGCAGCTTGTCTGGGACAGGGGGTACCTATGGCTACACCTTC. As protein: CASSLSGTGGTYGYTF.

This chain links TRBV7-2 with TRBJ1-4; 7 nucleotides line up with TRBD1. The CDR3 spans 14 residues. J lost 5 bases, V lost 9 bases, and 9 bases had no gene match. In germline, CDR1 is SGHTA, CDR2 FQGNSA. CDR3 in amino acids: CASGSGGRNEKLFF. For the CDR3, the DNA is TGTGCCAGTGGATCAGGGGGGAGAAATGAAAAACTGTTTTTT.

The chain has TRBV10-2 and TRBJ2-3; D unclear. This CDR3 is built from 13 residues. Germline loops: CDR1 WSHSY, CDR2 SAAADI. V gave up 11 bases and J gave up 1 base, with 13 bases separating them. CDR3 amino acids: CACSGMRTDTQYF. As DNA, the CDR3 is TGCGCCTGCTCTGGGATGCGCACAGATACGCAGTATTTT.

V is TRBV12-1 and J is TRBJ2-1; the table gives TRBD2 as D, unverified against the DNA. TRBV12-1 is reported as a pseudogene. This CDR3 comprises 16 residues. DNA for the CDR3: TGTGCCAGCAGCTTAGCGCAAGCGGGTACCTACAATGAGCAGTTCTTC. Translating gives CASSLAQAGTYNEQFF.

CDR3 loop: CASGVTGTGHYQPQHF. In DNA, the CDR3 is TGTGCCAGCGGTGTAACCGGGACAGGGCATTACCAGCCCCAGCATTTT. This chain joins TRBV5-6 and TRBJ1-5; 9 bases fit TRBD1. CDR3 length: 16 residues. V shed 7 bases and J 7 bases; nucleotides not matched to a gene: 15. The germline CDR1 and CDR2 sequences are SGHDT and YYEEEE. The full variable domain, in which reference TRBV5-6 and TRBJ1-5 provide the parts outside the CDR3, is DAGVTQSPTHLIKTRGQQVTLRCSPKSGHDTVSWYQQALGQGPQFIFQYYEEEERQRGNFPDRFSGHQFPNYSSELNVNALLLGDSALYLCASGVTGTGHYQPQHFGDGTRLSIL.

The chain carries TRBV20-1 and TRBJ2-1, with 13 bases matching TRBD2. Trimming took 2 bases from V and 8 from J; bases not matched to a gene: 12. This CDR3 has 17 amino acids. Germline CDR1 and CDR2: DFQATT and SNEGSKA (reference sequence). The DNA of the CDR3 is TGCAGTGCTAGACCTCCGGGACTAGCGGGATTCCAGGATGAGCAGTTCTTC. Amino acids: CSARPPGLAGFQDEQFF.

The rearrangement joins TRBV7-9 to TRBJ2-7; perhaps TRBD1 as D (6 bases). The V end was cut by 5 bases, the J end by 0 bases, with 11 bases between. Per germline, CDR1 SEHNR and CDR2 FQNEAQ (reference sequence). This CDR3 region has 14 residues. This CDR3 is CASSLQQGSYEQYF. CDR3 nucleotides: TGTGCCAGCAGCCTCCAACAGGGCTCCTACGAGCAGTACTTC.